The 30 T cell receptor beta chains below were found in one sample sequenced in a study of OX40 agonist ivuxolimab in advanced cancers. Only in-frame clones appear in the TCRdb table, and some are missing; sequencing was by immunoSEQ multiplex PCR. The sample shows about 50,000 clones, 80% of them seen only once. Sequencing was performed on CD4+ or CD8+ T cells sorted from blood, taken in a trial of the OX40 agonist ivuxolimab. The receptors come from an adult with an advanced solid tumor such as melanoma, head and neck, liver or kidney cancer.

CDR3 DNA sequence: TGTGCCAGCAGTGATATCAGTGAGGGCAGTAACTATGGCTACACCTTC. It specifies CASSDISEGSNYGYTF. This chain links TRBV25-1 with TRBJ1-2, with D unclear. CDR3 length equals 16 residues. Germline values: CDR1 MGHDK, CDR2 SYGVNS. The V gene lost 3 bases and the J gene lost 1 base, with 15 bases spanning the gap.

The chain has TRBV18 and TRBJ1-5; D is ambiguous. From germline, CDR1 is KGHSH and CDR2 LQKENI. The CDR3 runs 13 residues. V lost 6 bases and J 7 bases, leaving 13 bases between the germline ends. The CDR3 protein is CASSPDKAQPQHF. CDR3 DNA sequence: TGTGCCAGCTCTCCCGACAAAGCCCAGCCCCAGCATTTT.

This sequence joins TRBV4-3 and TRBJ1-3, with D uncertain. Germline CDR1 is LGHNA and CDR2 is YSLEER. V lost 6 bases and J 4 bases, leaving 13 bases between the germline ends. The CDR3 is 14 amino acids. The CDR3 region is CASSGPVGGNTIYF. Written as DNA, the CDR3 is TGCGCCAGCAGTGGACCCGTGGGGGGAAACACCATATATTTT.

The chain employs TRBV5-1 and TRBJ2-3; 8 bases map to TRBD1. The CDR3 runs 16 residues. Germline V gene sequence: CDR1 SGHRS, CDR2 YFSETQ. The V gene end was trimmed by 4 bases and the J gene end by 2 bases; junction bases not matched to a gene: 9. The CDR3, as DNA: TGCGCCAGCAGCGTTGGGACAGGCATAAACACAGATACGCAGTATTTT. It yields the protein CASSVGTGINTDTQYF. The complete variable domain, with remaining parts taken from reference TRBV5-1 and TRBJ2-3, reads KAGVTQTPRYLIKTRGQQVTLSCSPISGHRSVSWYQQTPGQGLQFLFEYFSETQRNKGNFPGRFSGRQFSNSRSEMNVSTLELGDSALYLCASSVGTGINTDTQYFGPGTRLTVL.

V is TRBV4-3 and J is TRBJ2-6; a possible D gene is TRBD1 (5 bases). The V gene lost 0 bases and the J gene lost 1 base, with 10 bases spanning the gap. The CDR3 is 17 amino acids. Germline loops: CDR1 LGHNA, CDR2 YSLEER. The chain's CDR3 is CASSQDHRISGANVLTF. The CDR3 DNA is TGCGCCAGCAGCCAAGACCACAGGATTTCTGGGGCCAACGTCCTGACTTTC.

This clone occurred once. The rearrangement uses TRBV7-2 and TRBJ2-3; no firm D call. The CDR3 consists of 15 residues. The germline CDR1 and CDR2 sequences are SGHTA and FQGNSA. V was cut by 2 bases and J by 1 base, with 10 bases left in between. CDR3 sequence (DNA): TGTGCCAGCAGCTTACTAAGGGCGGGCACAGATACGCAGTATTTT. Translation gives CASSLLRAGTDTQYF.

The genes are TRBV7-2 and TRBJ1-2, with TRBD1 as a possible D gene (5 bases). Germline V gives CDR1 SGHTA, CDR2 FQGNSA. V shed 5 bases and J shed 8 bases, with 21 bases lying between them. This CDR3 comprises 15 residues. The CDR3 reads CASSPTPAGSSGYTF. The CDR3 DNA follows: TGTGCCAGCAGCCCAACCCCGGCAGGGTCGAGCGGCTACACCTTC.

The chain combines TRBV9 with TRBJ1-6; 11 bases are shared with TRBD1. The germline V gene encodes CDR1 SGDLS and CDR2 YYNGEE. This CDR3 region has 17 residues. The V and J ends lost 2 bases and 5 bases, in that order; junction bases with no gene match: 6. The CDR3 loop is CASSVGQGARDNSPLHF. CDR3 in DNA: TGTGCCAGCAGCGTCGGACAGGGGGCGCGAGATAATTCACCCCTCCACTTT. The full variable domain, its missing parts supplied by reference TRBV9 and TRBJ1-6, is DSGVTQTPKHLITATGQRVTLRCSPRSGDLSVYWYQQSLDQGLQFLIQYYNGEERAKGNILERFSAQQFPDLHSELNLSSLELGDSALYFCASSVGQGARDNSPLHFGNGTRLTVT.

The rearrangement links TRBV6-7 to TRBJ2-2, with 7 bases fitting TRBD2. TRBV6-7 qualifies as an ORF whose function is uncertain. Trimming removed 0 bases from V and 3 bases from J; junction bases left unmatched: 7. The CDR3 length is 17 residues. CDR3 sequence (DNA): TGTGCCAGCAGTTACTCCTCGGGGGGATGGGACACCGGGGAGCTGTTTTTT. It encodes CASSYSSGGWDTGELFF.

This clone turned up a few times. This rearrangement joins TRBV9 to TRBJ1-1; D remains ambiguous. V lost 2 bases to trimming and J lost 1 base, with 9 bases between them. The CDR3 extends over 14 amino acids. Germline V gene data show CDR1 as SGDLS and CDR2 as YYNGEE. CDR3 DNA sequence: TGTGCCAGCAGCGTCGGCAGCAAGAACACTGAAGCTTTCTTT. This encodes CASSVGSKNTEAFF.

The CDR3 DNA follows: TGTGCCACCAGCAGAGTAGCCTCACAGGGACCCCTCCACTTT. Its translation is CATSRVASQGPLHF. The chain links TRBV15 to TRBJ1-6; possibly TRBD1 for D (6 bases). Between the trimmed V and J ends, which lost 1 base and 12 bases, there was a span of 13 bases. The germline V gene has CDR1 LNHNV and CDR2 YYDKDF (reference sequence). The CDR3 is made up of 14 amino acids.

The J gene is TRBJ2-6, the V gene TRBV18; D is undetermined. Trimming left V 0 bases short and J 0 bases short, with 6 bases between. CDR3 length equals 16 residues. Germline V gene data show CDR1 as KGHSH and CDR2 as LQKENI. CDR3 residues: CASSPPYVSGANVLTF. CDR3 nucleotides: TGTGCCAGCTCACCACCGTACGTCTCTGGGGCCAACGTCCTGACTTTC.

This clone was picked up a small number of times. The DNA of the CDR3 is TGTGCCAGCAGCTTAGCGAACGGGGTCGGTCAGCCCCAGCATTTT. It specifies CASSLANGVGQPQHF. V gene TRBV7-9 combines with J gene TRBJ1-5; D gene unclear. The CDR3 consists of 15 residues. The V gene lost 0 bases and the J gene lost 6 bases, with 12 bases spanning the gap. The germline V gene encodes CDR1 SEHNR and CDR2 FQNEAQ (reference sequence).

The CDR3 sequence: CASSLGYRARGPYGYTF. Here the CDR3 DNA reads TGTGCCAGCAGCTTGGGCTACAGGGCCCGAGGGCCCTATGGCTACACCTTC. This chain links TRBV5-6 with TRBJ1-2; the D gene is possibly TRBD1 (6 bases). This CDR3 has 17 amino acids. Trimming left V 0 bases short and J 4 bases short, with 19 bases between. Germline lookup yields CDR1 SGHDT and CDR2 YYEEEE.

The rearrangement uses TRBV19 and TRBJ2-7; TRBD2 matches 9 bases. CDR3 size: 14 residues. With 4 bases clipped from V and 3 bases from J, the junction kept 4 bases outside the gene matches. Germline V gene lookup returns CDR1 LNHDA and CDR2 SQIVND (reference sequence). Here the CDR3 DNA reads TGTGCCAGTAGTAGGGCTAGCGGGGACTACGAGCAGTACTTC. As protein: CASSRASGDYEQYF. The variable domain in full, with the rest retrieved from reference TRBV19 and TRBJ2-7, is DGGITQSPKYLFRKEGQNVTLSCEQNLNHDAMYWYRQDPGQGLRLIYYSQIVNDFQKGDIAEGYSVSREKKESFPLTVTSAQKNPTAFYLCASSRASGDYEQYFGPGTRLTVT.

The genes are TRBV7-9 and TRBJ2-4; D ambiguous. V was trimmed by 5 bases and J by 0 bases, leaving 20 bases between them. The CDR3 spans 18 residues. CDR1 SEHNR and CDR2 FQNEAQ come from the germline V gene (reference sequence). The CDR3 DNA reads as TGTGCCAGCAGCCCAGCTCAGTGGCTGCCTCTAGCCAAAAACATTCAGTACTTC. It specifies CASSPAQWLPLAKNIQYF. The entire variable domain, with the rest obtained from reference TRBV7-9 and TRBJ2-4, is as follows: DTGVSQNPRHKITKRGQNVTFRCDPISEHNRLYWYRQTLGQGPEFLTYFQNEAQLEKSRLLSDRFSAERPKGSFSTLEIQRTEQGDSAMYLCASSPAQWLPLAKNIQYFGAGTRLSVL.

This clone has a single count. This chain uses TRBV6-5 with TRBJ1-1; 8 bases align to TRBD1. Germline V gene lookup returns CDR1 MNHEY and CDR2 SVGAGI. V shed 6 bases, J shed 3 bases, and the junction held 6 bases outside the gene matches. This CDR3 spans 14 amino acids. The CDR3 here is CASSHTGGYTEAFF. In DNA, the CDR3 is TGTGCCAGCAGCCATACAGGGGGATACACTGAAGCTTTCTTT.

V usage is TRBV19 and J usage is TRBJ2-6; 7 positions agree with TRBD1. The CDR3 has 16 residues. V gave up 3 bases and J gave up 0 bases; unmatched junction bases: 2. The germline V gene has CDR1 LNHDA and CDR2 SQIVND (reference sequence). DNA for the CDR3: TGTGCCAGTAGTATGGGACAGCTCTCTGGGGCCAACGTCCTGACTTTC. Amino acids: CASSMGQLSGANVLTF.

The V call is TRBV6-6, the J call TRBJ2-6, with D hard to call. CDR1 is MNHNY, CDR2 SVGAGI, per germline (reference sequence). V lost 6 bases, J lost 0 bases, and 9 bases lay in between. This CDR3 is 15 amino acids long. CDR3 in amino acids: CASRAASSGANVLTF. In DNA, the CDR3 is TGTGCCAGCAGGGCCGCCAGCTCTGGGGCCAACGTCCTGACTTTC.

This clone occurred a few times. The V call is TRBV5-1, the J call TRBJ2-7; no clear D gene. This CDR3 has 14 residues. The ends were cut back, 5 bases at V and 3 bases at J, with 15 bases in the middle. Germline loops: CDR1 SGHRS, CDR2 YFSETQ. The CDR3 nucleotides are TGCGCCAGCAGTGCGCAAGGTCAGGACTACGAGCAGTACTTC. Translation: CASSAQGQDYEQYF.

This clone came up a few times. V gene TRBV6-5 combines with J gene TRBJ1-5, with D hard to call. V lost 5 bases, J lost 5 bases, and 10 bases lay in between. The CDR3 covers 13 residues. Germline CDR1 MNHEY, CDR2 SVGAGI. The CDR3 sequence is CASSPQRYQPQHF. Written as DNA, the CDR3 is TGTGCCAGCAGTCCACAGCGGTATCAGCCCCAGCATTTT.

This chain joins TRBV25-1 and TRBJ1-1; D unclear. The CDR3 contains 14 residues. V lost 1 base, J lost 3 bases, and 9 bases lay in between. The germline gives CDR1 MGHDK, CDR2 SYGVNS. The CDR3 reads CASSESTLHTEAFF. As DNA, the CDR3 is TGTGCCAGCAGTGAATCGACCCTCCACACTGAAGCTTTCTTT.

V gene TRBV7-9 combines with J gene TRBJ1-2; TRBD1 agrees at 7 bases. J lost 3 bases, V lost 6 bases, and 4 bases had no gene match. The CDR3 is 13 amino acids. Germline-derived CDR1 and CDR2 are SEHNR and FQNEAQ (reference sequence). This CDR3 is CASRFDRDYGYTF. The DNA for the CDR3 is TGTGCCAGCAGATTTGACAGGGACTATGGCTACACCTTC.

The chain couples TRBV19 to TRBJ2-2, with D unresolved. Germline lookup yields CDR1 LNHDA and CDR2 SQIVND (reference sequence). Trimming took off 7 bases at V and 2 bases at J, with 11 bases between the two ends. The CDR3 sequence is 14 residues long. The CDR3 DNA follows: TGTGCCAGTATTGGGCTTTTTAACACCGGGGAGCTGTTTTTT. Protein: CASIGLFNTGELFF.

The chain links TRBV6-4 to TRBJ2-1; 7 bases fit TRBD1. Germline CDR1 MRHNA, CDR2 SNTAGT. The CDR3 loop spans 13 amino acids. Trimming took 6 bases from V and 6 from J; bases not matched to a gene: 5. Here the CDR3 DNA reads TGTGCCAGCAGCACAGGGGATGGCAATGAGCAGTTCTTC. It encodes CASSTGDGNEQFF.

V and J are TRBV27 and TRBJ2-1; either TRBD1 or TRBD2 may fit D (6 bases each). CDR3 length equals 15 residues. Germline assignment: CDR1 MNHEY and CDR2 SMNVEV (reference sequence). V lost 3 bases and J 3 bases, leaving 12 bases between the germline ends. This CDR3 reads CASSFWRDIYNEQFF. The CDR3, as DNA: TGTGCCAGCAGTTTCTGGCGGGACATCTACAATGAGCAGTTCTTC.

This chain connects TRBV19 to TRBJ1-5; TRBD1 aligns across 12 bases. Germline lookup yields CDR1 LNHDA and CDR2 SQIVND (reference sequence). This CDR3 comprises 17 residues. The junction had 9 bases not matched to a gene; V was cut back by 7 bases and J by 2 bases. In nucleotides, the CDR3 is TGTGCCAGTACCCCCGGGACAGGGGGCGCGGGCAATCAGCCCCAGCATTTT. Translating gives CASTPGTGGAGNQPQHF.

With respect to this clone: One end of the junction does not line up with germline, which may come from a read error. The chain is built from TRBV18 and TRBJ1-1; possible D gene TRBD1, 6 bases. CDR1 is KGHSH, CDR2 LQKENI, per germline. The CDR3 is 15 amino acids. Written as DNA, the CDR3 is TGTGCCAGCTCTCCACGGTCAGGGGTGGGCACTGAAGCTTTCTTT. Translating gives CASSPRSGVGTEAFF. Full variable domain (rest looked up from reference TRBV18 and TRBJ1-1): NAGVMQNPRHLVRRRGQEARLRCSPMKGHSHVYWYRQLPEEGLKFMVYLQKENIIDESGMPKERFSAEFPKEGPSILRIQQVVRGDSAAYFCASSPRSGVGTEAFFGQGTRLTVV.

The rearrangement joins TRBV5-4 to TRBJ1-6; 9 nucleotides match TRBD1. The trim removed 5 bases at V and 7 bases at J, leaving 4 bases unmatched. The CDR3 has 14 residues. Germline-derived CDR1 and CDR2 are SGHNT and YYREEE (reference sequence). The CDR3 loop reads CASSSGQGNSPLHF. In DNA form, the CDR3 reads TGTGCCAGCAGTTCAGGACAGGGGAATTCACCCCTCCACTTT.

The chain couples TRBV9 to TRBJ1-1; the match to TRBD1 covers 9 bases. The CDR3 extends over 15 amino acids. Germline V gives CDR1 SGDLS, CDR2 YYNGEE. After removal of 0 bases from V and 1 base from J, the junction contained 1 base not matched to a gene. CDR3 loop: CASSVVDRGNTEAFF. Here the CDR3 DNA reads TGTGCCAGCAGCGTAGTGGACAGGGGGAACACTGAAGCTTTCTTT.